The 3 T cell receptor beta chains given below trace back to one sample, sequenced in a study of CXCR3-negative and CXCR3-positive naive CD8 T cells. Whole-study findings and limits: CXCR3-positive naive cells carried more hydrophobic TRB CDR3s than CXCR3-negative naive cells did.

The libraries of TRB cDNA were constructed through 5' RACE using UMI labels. TCRdb reanalyzed the 5' RACE reads, giving one entry per CDR3 protein sequence and no DNA. The sample totals around 110,000 distinct CDR3 sequences. Their antigens are not known. What was sequenced was naive CXCR3+ CD8+ T cells from blood. The subset was: CD45RO-CCR7+CD27+CD95- naive CD8+ T cells expressing CXCR3 (TNR3+). The receptor set was obtained from a human donor in good health. Some clones in this sample may be carry-over from other donors' samples.

The genes are TRBV7-9 and TRBJ1-1; TCRdb outputs TRBD1, but without DNA this stays unchecked. This CDR3 region has 18 residues. Per germline, CDR1 SEHNR and CDR2 FQNEAQ (reference sequence). CDR3: CASNPREGQGAWNTEAFF.

J is TRBJ2-1 and V is TRBV20-1; TCRdb selects TRBD1, and the lack of DNA leaves this call unchecked. Looked up from germline, CDR1 is DFQATT and CDR2 is SNEGSKA (reference sequence). CDR3 length equals 14 residues. The CDR3 sequence is CSPLGGFSGNEQFF.

The J gene is TRBJ2-7, the V gene TRBV29-1; lacking DNA, the TRBD1 call made by TCRdb goes unchecked. The CDR3 totals 11 residues. Germline V CDR1 and CDR2: SQVTM, ANQGSEA. The CDR3 loop is CSVSDSYEQYF.